The 32 T cell receptor beta chains in this list originate from one sample, sequenced in a study of response to subunit inactivated influenza vaccine. TCRdb re-called the RT-PCR reads with MiXCR, one entry per CDR3 protein. The sample carries about 570,000 distinct CDR3 sequences, approximately 10% recorded once. These data also featured in a second study, about T cells expressing NK-cell markers. That source adds: The cDNA for TCR beta came from 5'RACE template switching with UMIs.

The material was PBMCs from blood, obtained on the day of vaccination. These receptors were collected from a man aged 45-65 years who received an inactivated influenza vaccine.

This chain joins TRBV7-2 and TRBJ2-5; 9 bases align to TRBD1. Trimming cost V 6 bases and J 5 bases; bases outside gene matches: 10. From germline, CDR1 is SGHTA and CDR2 FQGNSA. This CDR3 is built from 15 residues. The CDR3 sequence: CASSPQGAHRETQYF. The DNA of the CDR3 is TGTGCCAGCAGTCCACAGGGGGCGCATAGGGAGACCCAGTACTTC.

This clonotype was seen more than once but under ten times. The genes are TRBV7-3 and TRBJ1-1; D not certain. V lost 1 base, J lost 2 bases, and 14 bases lay in between. Germline V gene sequence: CDR1 SGHTA, CDR2 FQGTGA. The CDR3 contains 16 residues. The CDR3 loop reads CASSLKAVGINTEAFF. In DNA, the CDR3 is TGTGCCAGCAGCTTAAAGGCAGTGGGGATAAACACTGAAGCTTTCTTT.

The chain carries TRBV10-1 and TRBJ2-7, with a weak D call TRBD1 (6 bases). Germline assignment: CDR1 WNHNN and CDR2 SYGVQD (reference sequence). V was trimmed by 2 bases and J by 6 bases, leaving 8 bases between them. CDR3 size: 12 residues. The chain's CDR3 is CASSETGLEQYF. The DNA for the CDR3 is TGCGCCAGCAGTGAGACAGGGCTCGAGCAGTACTTC.

This clonotype was found a few times. The chain is built from TRBV24-1 and TRBJ2-3; no definite D call. CDR3 length equals 13 residues. The germline V gene encodes CDR1 KGHDR and CDR2 SFDVKD. V was trimmed by 5 bases and J by 0 bases, leaving 5 bases between them. The CDR3 DNA sequence: TGTGCCACCAGTGCCCCTAGCACAGATACGCAGTATTTT. As protein: CATSAPSTDTQYF.

This clonotype was counted a few times. The CDR3 reads CASSDSLYNEQFF. In nucleotides, the CDR3 is TGTGCCAGCAGTGATTCCCTGTACAATGAGCAGTTCTTC. This chain connects TRBV25-1 to TRBJ2-1; D remains ambiguous. V lost 3 bases to trimming and J lost 4 bases, with 7 bases between them. The length of the CDR3 is 13 residues. The germline CDR1 and CDR2 sequences are MGHDK and SYGVNS.

The J gene is TRBJ2-7, the V gene TRBV5-5; 8 bases agree with TRBD1. CDR1 and CDR2 from the germline V gene are SGHKS and YYEKEE (reference sequence). The CDR3 totals 15 residues. Trimming at V came to 0 bases and at J to 2 bases, leaving 4 bases not matched to a gene. CDR3 coding DNA: TGTGCCAGCAGCTTGGAGGTCAGGGGGCCCTACGAGCAGTACTTC. It specifies CASSLEVRGPYEQYF.

The gene calls are TRBV10-3 and TRBJ2-3; TRBD2 might be the D (5 bases). V was pared by 4 bases and J by 0 bases, with 14 bases between. In germline, CDR1 is ENHRY, CDR2 SYGVKD. There are 16 residues in the CDR3. The CDR3 nucleotides read TGTGCCATCAGTGGGACTTTTACTACTAGCACAGATACGCAGTATTTT. Translated: CAISGTFTTSTDTQYF.

This clonotype was recorded many times. CDR3 loop: CASSQTGYNSPLHF. CDR3 coding DNA: TGTGCCAGCAGCCAAACAGGATATAATTCACCCCTCCACTTT. The chain uses TRBV3-1 and TRBJ1-6; possible D gene TRBD1, 5 bases. Germline V gene lookup returns CDR1 LGHDT and CDR2 YNNKEL (reference sequence). The CDR3 extends over 14 amino acids. V was clipped by 2 bases and J by 4 bases, with 6 bases between them. Filled out from reference TRBV3-1 and TRBJ1-6, the complete variable domain reads DTAVSQTPKYLVTQMGNDKSIKCEQNLGHDTMYWYKQDSKKFLKIMFSYNNKELIINETVPNRFSPKSPDKAHLNLHINSLELGDSAVYFCASSQTGYNSPLHFGNGTRLTVT.

This clonotype has at least ten counts. The gene calls are TRBV9 and TRBJ2-7, with TRBD2 matching over 9 bases. This CDR3 is 14 amino acids long. The germline CDR1 and CDR2 sequences are SGDLS and YYNGEE. V lost 0 bases to trimming and J lost 2 bases; unmatched junction nucleotides: 0. The CDR3 bases are TGTGCCAGCAGCGTAGGACTAGCGGCCTACGAGCAGTACTTC. It translates to CASSVGLAAYEQYF.

This clonotype was picked up many times. The chain recombines TRBV4-1 with TRBJ2-7; 7 bases are shared with TRBD1. With V trimmed by 5 bases and J by 2 bases, 6 bases remained unmatched. Germline loops: CDR1 MGHRA, CDR2 YSYEKL. The CDR3 spans 14 residues. The CDR3 region is CASSMDRPTYEQYF. The CDR3 DNA reads as TGCGCCAGCAGCATGGACAGGCCAACCTACGAGCAGTACTTC.

In its sample, this clonotype was seen a few times. The chain has TRBV20-1 and TRBJ1-1; 11 nucleotides match TRBD1. CDR1 is DFQATT and CDR2 is SNEGSKA in the germline V gene (reference sequence). V lost 5 bases and J lost 5; bases outside the gene matches: 10. This CDR3 region has 15 residues. The CDR3 is CSASGPGQGGTEAFF. The CDR3 DNA is TGCAGTGCTTCAGGGCCGGGACAGGGGGGGACTGAAGCTTTCTTT.

Only a few counts were recorded for this clonotype. The chain carries TRBV19 and TRBJ1-5; D might be TRBD1 (6 bases). Trimming removed 5 bases at V and 1 base at J, with 18 bases between. The germline CDR1 and CDR2 sequences are LNHDA and SQIVND (reference sequence). The CDR3 spans 17 residues. The CDR3 DNA reads as TGTGCCAGTAGTCTACAGGGTTACGGACGAAGCAATCAGCCCCAGCATTTT. It encodes CASSLQGYGRSNQPQHF.

In this sample, this clonotype turned up a few times. This chain uses TRBV11-2 with TRBJ2-1; 11 bases agree with TRBD2. In germline, CDR1 is SGHAT, CDR2 FQNNGV. V was pared by 1 base and J by 0 bases, with 11 bases of the junction left unmatched. The CDR3 covers 20 residues. In DNA form, the CDR3 reads TGTGCCAGCAGCTTAGTTCCTAGCGGGAGGCTCGATAGCTCCTACAATGAGCAGTTCTTC. This encodes CASSLVPSGRLDSSYNEQFF.

This clonotype was detected only a few times. This chain links TRBV28 with TRBJ1-5; TRBD1 matches 7 bases. Germline trimming cut 6 bases from V and 2 bases from J; bases unmatched to any gene: 13. This CDR3 comprises 17 residues. Germline CDR1 and CDR2: MDHEN and SYDVKM. The DNA for the CDR3 is TGTGCCAGCAGCAAACTCCAGGGGGAGAAGGGCAATCAGCCCCAGCATTTT. Translation: CASSKLQGEKGNQPQHF.

The V and J genes are TRBV14 and TRBJ2-2; D possibly corresponds to TRBD2 (5 bases). Germline V lookup: CDR1 SGHDN, CDR2 FVKESK. V was cut by 4 bases and J by 4 bases, with 13 bases left in between. This CDR3 is built from 15 residues. The DNA for the CDR3 is TGTGCCAGCAGCCGCATCCGGGGTAGCACCGGGGAGCTGTTTTTT. Amino acids: CASSRIRGSTGELFF. Variable domain in full (rest from reference TRBV14 and TRBJ2-2): EAGVTQFPSHSVIEKGQTVTLRCDPISGHDNLYWYRRVMGKEIKFLLHFVKESKQDESGMPNNRFLAERTGGTYSTLKVQPAELEDSGVYFCASSRIRGSTGELFFGEGSRLTVL.

This clonotype was seen a handful of times. This chain joins TRBV6-1 and TRBJ2-7; 9 bases line up with TRBD1. CDR3 size: 17 residues. With 4 bases clipped from V and 0 bases from J, the junction kept 10 bases outside the gene matches. CDR1 and CDR2 (germline): MNHNS, SASEGT. CDR3 coding DNA: TGTGCCAGCAGTGGTCCCGGGACAGGGTCGGCCTCCTACGAGCAGTACTTC. Translated, it gives CASSGPGTGSASYEQYF.

This clonotype was seen only a few times. The chain has TRBV7-9 and TRBJ1-1; 9 bases agree with TRBD1. Germline V lookup: CDR1 SEHNR, CDR2 FQNEAQ (reference sequence). This CDR3 has 14 amino acids. V shed 6 bases and J 4 bases; nucleotides not matched to a gene: 6. CDR3 nucleotide sequence: TGTGCCAGCAGTAAACAGGGGGCGGGCACTGAAGCTTTCTTT. Encoded protein: CASSKQGAGTEAFF.

The sample holds many counts of this clonotype. This CDR3 is CASSEVLAFSSYNEQFF. The CDR3 region has the DNA TGTGCCAGCAGTGAAGTGTTGGCGTTCAGCTCCTACAATGAGCAGTTCTTC. This chain connects TRBV2 to TRBJ2-1; no clear D. Germline V gene sequence: CDR1 SNHLY, CDR2 FYNNEI. Trimming removed 1 base at V and 0 bases at J, with 13 bases between. CDR3 length: 17 residues.

The table lists this clonotype with many counts. This chain connects TRBV28 to TRBJ1-4, with D perhaps TRBD1 (5 bases). Germline V gene data show CDR1 as MDHEN and CDR2 as SYDVKM. CDR3 size: 16 residues. Trimming cost V 7 bases and J 0 bases, with 15 bases left between them. The chain's CDR3 is CASNPPGGTTNEKLFF. The CDR3 bases are TGTGCCAGCAACCCGCCGGGGGGGACAACTAATGAAAAACTGTTTTTT.

This chain connects TRBV7-9 to TRBJ1-2; 8 bases fit TRBD1. This CDR3 is 16 amino acids long. The germline V gene encodes CDR1 SEHNR and CDR2 FQNEAQ (reference sequence). V shed 6 bases and J 4 bases; nucleotides not matched to a gene: 13. CDR3: CASSLTRRTGSYGYTF. CDR3 in DNA: TGTGCCAGCAGTCTAACCCGACGGACAGGGAGCTATGGCTACACCTTC. Based on the CDR3 plus reference TRBV7-9 and TRBJ1-2, the full variable domain is DTGVSQNPRHKITKRGQNVTFRCDPISEHNRLYWYRQTLGQGPEFLTYFQNEAQLEKSRLLSDRFSAERPKGSFSTLEIQRTEQGDSAMYLCASSLTRRTGSYGYTFGSGTRLTVV.

This clonotype was seen more than once but under ten times. V usage is TRBV4-3 and J usage is TRBJ2-7, with D unclear. CDR1 and CDR2 (germline): LGHNA, YSLEER. The V end was cut by 0 bases, the J end by 6 bases, with 15 bases between. The CDR3 runs 15 residues. The CDR3 coding sequence is TGCGCCAGCAGCCAAGATACTTATCTAAGCTCCGAGCAGTACTTC. Translating it yields CASSQDTYLSSEQYF.

The chain recombines TRBV7-2 with TRBJ2-3; no clear D gene. The CDR3 has 13 residues. CDR1 is SGHTA, CDR2 FQGNSA, per germline. V was shortened by 4 bases and J by 2 bases, with 7 bases between the two germline ends. CDR3 bases: TGTGCCAGCAGCTACTTAGACACAGATACGCAGTATTTT. Its protein product is CASSYLDTDTQYF.

This clonotype appeared a few times. The CDR3 loop reads CASSQDPGLFQETQYF. The DNA of the CDR3 is TGTGCCAGCAGCCAAGATCCTGGACTATTCCAAGAGACCCAGTACTTC. V is TRBV3-1 and J is TRBJ2-5, with a weak D call TRBD2 (6 bases). V was trimmed by 0 bases and J by 1 base, leaving 12 bases between them. Germline V lookup: CDR1 LGHDT, CDR2 YNNKEL (reference sequence). This CDR3 contains 16 residues.

This clonotype came up a few times. V usage is TRBV7-9 and J usage is TRBJ2-1; the D gene is possibly TRBD1 (5 bases). Trimming took off 5 bases at V and 6 bases at J, with 14 bases between the two ends. The germline gives CDR1 SEHNR, CDR2 FQNEAQ (reference sequence). CDR3 length equals 14 residues. In nucleotides, the CDR3 is TGTGCCAGCAGCGTCATGGGGCAGGGCAATGAGCAGTTCTTC. Translation: CASSVMGQGNEQFF.

This clonotype came up a few times. CDR3 protein: CASSADRVGQPQHF. The CDR3 DNA reads as TGTGCCAGCAGTGCTGACAGGGTTGGTCAGCCCCAGCATTTT. V gene TRBV2 combines with J gene TRBJ1-5; 7 bases line up with TRBD1. J gave up 6 bases and V 4 bases, and 6 bases lay outside the gene matches. The CDR3 is 14 amino acids. CDR1 is SNHLY and CDR2 is FYNNEI in the germline V gene.

This sequence joins TRBV6-2 or TRBV6-3 and TRBJ2-7; 7 positions agree with TRBD1. The V segment lost 8 bases and the J segment 4 bases; nucleotides outside the gene matches: 11. CDR1 is MNHEY, CDR2 SVGEGT, per germline. The CDR3 runs to 14 residues. CDR3 bases: TGTGCCAGCTCTATTACAGGGGATCCTTACGAGCAGTACTTC. Residues: CASSITGDPYEQYF.

The sample holds a few counts of this clonotype. The chain employs TRBV6-2 or TRBV6-3 and TRBJ2-3; TRBD1 agrees at 8 bases. The CDR3 runs 14 residues. In germline, CDR1 is MNHEY, CDR2 SVGEGT. V dropped 5 bases and J dropped 6; count of bases not matched to a gene: 7. CDR3 sequence reads: CASSLTGGPDTQYF. The CDR3 DNA reads as TGTGCCAGCAGTCTAACAGGGGGGCCGGATACGCAGTATTTT.

This clonotype has just a few counts. J is TRBJ2-3 and V is TRBV4-3; D is uncertain. Germline CDR1 and CDR2: LGHNA and YSLEER. The CDR3 loop spans 14 amino acids. Trimming shortened V by 0 bases and J by 4 bases, and 8 bases separated the two germline ends. CDR3 amino acids: CASSQDFRSDTQYF. In DNA form, the CDR3 reads TGCGCCAGCAGCCAAGATTTTCGCTCAGATACGCAGTATTTT.

This clonotype was seen a few times. V and J are TRBV24-1 and TRBJ2-1; 11 nucleotides line up with TRBD1. The V and J ends lost 3 bases and 12 bases, in that order; junction bases with no gene match: 9. This CDR3 has 15 amino acids. The germline gives CDR1 KGHDR, CDR2 SFDVKD. Here the CDR3 reads CATSDRTGGAGSQFF. Here the CDR3 DNA reads TGTGCCACCAGTGATCGGACAGGGGGCGCGGGGTCGCAGTTCTTC.

V and J are TRBV18 and TRBJ2-1; no clear D. In germline, CDR1 is KGHSH, CDR2 LQKENI. The CDR3 length is 14 residues. The CDR3 bases are TGTGTGACGCACACGGGTGGTGACTACAATGAGCAGTTCTTC. Translating gives CVTHTGGDYNEQFF.

This clonotype has more than one count but fewer than ten. The chain employs TRBV4-2 and TRBJ2-5; D gene ambiguous. The germline gives CDR1 LGHNA, CDR2 YNFKEQ. This CDR3 spans 16 amino acids. Trimming removed 4 bases from V and 1 base from J, with 16 bases in between. CDR3 sequence: CASSRVGQEPQETQYF. CDR3 DNA sequence: TGTGCCAGCAGCCGGGTTGGGCAGGAACCCCAAGAGACCCAGTACTTC.

The genes are TRBV11-2 and TRBJ2-3; D is perhaps TRBD1 (5 bases). Between the trimmed V and J ends, which lost 5 bases and 4 bases, there was a span of 13 bases. The CDR3 runs 14 residues. Germline CDR1 SGHAT, CDR2 FQNNGV. The chain's CDR3 is CASSLGPYADTQYF. The CDR3, as DNA: TGTGCCAGCAGCCTGGGGCCCTATGCAGATACGCAGTATTTT.